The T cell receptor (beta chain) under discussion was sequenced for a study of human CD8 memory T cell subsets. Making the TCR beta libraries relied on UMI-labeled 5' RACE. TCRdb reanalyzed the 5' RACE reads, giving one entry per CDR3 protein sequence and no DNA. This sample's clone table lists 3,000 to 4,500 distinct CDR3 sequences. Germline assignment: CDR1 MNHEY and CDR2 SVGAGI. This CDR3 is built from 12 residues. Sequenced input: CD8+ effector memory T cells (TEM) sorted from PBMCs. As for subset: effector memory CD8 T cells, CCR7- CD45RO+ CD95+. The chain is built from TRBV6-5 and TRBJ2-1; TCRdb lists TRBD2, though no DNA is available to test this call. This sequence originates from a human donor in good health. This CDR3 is CASRSGLGEQFF.